This is a list of T cell receptor beta chains from one sample in a study of T cell responses to AZD1222 COVID-19 vaccine. The assay was immunoSEQ multiplex PCR, and TCRdb's table has in-frame clones only and misses some. The table has approximately 130,000 clones, 85% to 95% seen once. This material consisted of peripheral blood, taken on day 0 of AZD1222 vaccination. The receptors derive from an adult in good health. Each CDR3 is given with its conserved first and last residue. Each record gives: V gene, J gene, clone size, D gene, CDR3 DNA, CDR3 protein. The D gene is left open where the match is weak. Size tells how often a clone was seen (once, few, many) or the class of an expanded clone, and some rows leave it out.

V gene: TRBV11-2
J gene: TRBJ2-1
clone size: .
D gene: TRBD2
CDR3 DNA: TGTGCCAGCAGCTTAGTGGGCGGGGGGGCCTCCTACAATGAGCAGTTCTTC
CDR3 protein: CASSLVGGGASYNEQFF

V gene: TRBV11-1
J gene: TRBJ2-3
clone size: .
D gene: .
CDR3 DNA: TGTGCCAGCAGCTTAGCTGGGACGGACTCCTTTAACACAGATACGCAGTATTTT
CDR3 protein: CASSLAGTDSFNTDTQYF

V gene: TRBV7-9
J gene: TRBJ1-1
clone size: .
D gene: .
CDR3 DNA: TGTGCCAGCAGCTCGCCGGCCGGGATGAACACTGAAGCTTTCTTT
CDR3 protein: CASSSPAGMNTEAFF

V gene: TRBV6-5
J gene: TRBJ1-6
clone size: .
D gene: TRBD1
CDR3 DNA: TGTGCCAGCAGTCCTGGGACAGGTACCCTCCACTTT
CDR3 protein: CASSPGTGTLHF

V gene: TRBV18
J gene: TRBJ1-1
clone size: .
D gene: .
CDR3 DNA: TGTGCCAGCTCACCACAGGGTGAGCGCGAAGCTTTCTTT
CDR3 protein: CASSPQGEREAFF

V gene: TRBV12-5
J gene: TRBJ2-3
clone size: .
D gene: .
CDR3 DNA: TGTGCTAGTGGTTCCTCCAACGGAGTTTACGGGGAGTATTTT
CDR3 protein: CASGSSNGVYGEYF

V gene: TRBV10-3
J gene: TRBJ2-3
clone size: once
D gene: .
CDR3 DNA: TGTGCCATCAGTGTAAGCAATACAGATACGCAGTATTTT
CDR3 protein: CAISVSNTDTQYF

V gene: TRBV6-5
J gene: TRBJ1-3
clone size: .
D gene: .
CDR3 DNA: TGTGCCAGCAGTTACTCGAGGAGCTACTCTGGAAACACCATATATTTT
CDR3 protein: CASSYSRSYSGNTIYF

V gene: TRBV4-2
J gene: TRBJ2-6
clone size: .
D gene: .
CDR3 DNA: TGTGCCAGCAGCCAAAGGGGAGGTGGGGCCAACGTCCTGACTTTC
CDR3 protein: CASSQRGGGANVLTF

V gene: TRBV18
J gene: TRBJ1-1
clone size: .
D gene: .
CDR3 DNA: TGTGCCAGCTCACCCCTGACAGGGAACACTGAAGCTTTCTTT
CDR3 protein: CASSPLTGNTEAFF

V gene: TRBV6-6
J gene: TRBJ2-2
clone size: .
D gene: TRBD2
CDR3 DNA: TGTGCCAGCAGTTACCTGGCGGGGGGCACCGGGGAGCTGTTTTTT
CDR3 protein: CASSYLAGGTGELFF

V gene: TRBV5-6
J gene: TRBJ1-4
clone size: .
D gene: .
CDR3 DNA: TGTGCCAGCAGCCCCCGACTGGGAAATGAAAAACTGTTTTTT
CDR3 protein: CASSPRLGNEKLFF

V gene: TRBV18
J gene: TRBJ1-1
clone size: .
D gene: .
CDR3 DNA: TGTGCCAGCTCACCAGGCACAGGTTCATTAGCCACTGAAGCTTTCTTT
CDR3 protein: CASSPGTGSLATEAFF

V gene: TRBV18
J gene: TRBJ1-1
clone size: .
D gene: TRBD1
CDR3 DNA: TGTGCCAGCTCTCCCGGACAGGGCGGCACTGAAGCTTTCTTT
CDR3 protein: CASSPGQGGTEAFF

V gene: TRBV3-1/TRBV3-2
J gene: TRBJ2-4
clone size: .
D gene: .
CDR3 DNA: TGTGCCAGCAGCCCCGGCTGGGGGAACAGCCGAGCCAAAAACATTCAGTACTTC
CDR3 protein: CASSPGWGNSRAKNIQYF

V gene: TRBV2
J gene: TRBJ2-7
clone size: .
D gene: TRBD2
CDR3 DNA: TGTGCCAGCAGTGGAGTTAGCGGGGTTCTTCTCGAGCAGTACTTC
CDR3 protein: CASSGVSGVLLEQYF

V gene: TRBV19
J gene: TRBJ1-2
clone size: .
D gene: TRBD1
CDR3 DNA: TGTGCCAGTAGTCTGACAGGGAACTATGGCTACACCTTC
CDR3 protein: CASSLTGNYGYTF

V gene: TRBV4-2
J gene: TRBJ2-1
clone size: .
D gene: .
CDR3 DNA: TGTGCCAGCAGCCAAGACTGGGACGGCGAGCAGTTCTTC
CDR3 protein: CASSQDWDGEQFF

V gene: TRBV6-5
J gene: TRBJ1-5
clone size: once
D gene: TRBD1
CDR3 DNA: TGTGCCAGCAGTCCACTGGACAGGGCGGGTCAGCCCCAGCATTTT
CDR3 protein: CASSPLDRAGQPQHF

V gene: TRBV6-5
J gene: TRBJ1-1
clone size: .
D gene: .
CDR3 DNA: TGTGCCAGCAGTTACTCGCGGAGGGGACCTGAAGCTTTCTTT
CDR3 protein: CASSYSRRGPEAFF

V gene: TRBV7-2
J gene: TRBJ1-2
clone size: once
D gene: .
CDR3 DNA: TGTGCCAGCAGCTTTGGGTGGGCGGGGGGAGGCTACACCTTC
CDR3 protein: CASSFGWAGGGYTF

V gene: TRBV7-6
J gene: TRBJ2-1
clone size: few
D gene: .
CDR3 DNA: TGTGCCAGCAGCTTAATCTCAGAATCCCATGAGCAGTTCTTC
CDR3 protein: CASSLISESHEQFF

V gene: TRBV6-4
J gene: TRBJ2-1
clone size: .
D gene: TRBD2
CDR3 DNA: TGTGCCAGCAGTGACTCGACTAGCGGGGGGCACAATGAGCAGTTCTTC
CDR3 protein: CASSDSTSGGHNEQFF

V gene: TRBV30
J gene: TRBJ1-5
clone size: .
D gene: .
CDR3 DNA: TGTGCCTGGAGTTCGGACTCCAATCAGCCCCAGCATTTT
CDR3 protein: CAWSSDSNQPQHF

V gene: TRBV11-2
J gene: TRBJ1-6
clone size: .
D gene: TRBD1
CDR3 DNA: TGTGCCAGCAGCTCCCAGGGGGACTCACCCCTCCACTTT
CDR3 protein: CASSSQGDSPLHF

V gene: TRBV2
J gene: TRBJ1-5
clone size: .
D gene: .
CDR3 DNA: TGTGCCAGCAGGGTAGGAGATCTGCCCCAGCATTTT
CDR3 protein: CASRVGDLPQHF

V gene: TRBV6-5
J gene: TRBJ1-2
clone size: .
D gene: .
CDR3 DNA: TGTGCCAGCAGTTACTCGAGCGGGGCCTATGGCTACACCTTC
CDR3 protein: CASSYSSGAYGYTF

V gene: TRBV28
J gene: TRBJ1-5
clone size: .
D gene: .
CDR3 DNA: TGTGCCAGCAATGGGGGCGGTCAGCCCCAGCATTTT
CDR3 protein: CASNGGGQPQHF

V gene: TRBV20-1
J gene: TRBJ2-5
clone size: once
D gene: TRBD1
CDR3 DNA: TGCAGTGCTAGTAACAGGGGGCTGGAGACCCAGTACTTC
CDR3 protein: CSASNRGLETQYF

V gene: TRBV5-4
J gene: TRBJ1-5
clone size: .
D gene: TRBD1
CDR3 DNA: TGTGCCAGCAGCTTCGGGGACAGGTCTTATAGCAATCAGCCCCAGCATTTT
CDR3 protein: CASSFGDRSYSNQPQHF

V gene: TRBV7-3
J gene: TRBJ1-3
clone size: .
D gene: .
CDR3 DNA: TGTGCCAGCAGCTCCCAGACAGGCCCTGGAAACACCATATATTTT
CDR3 protein: CASSSQTGPGNTIYF

V gene: TRBV9
J gene: TRBJ1-2
clone size: .
D gene: .
CDR3 DNA: TGTGCCAGCAGCGTAGCTGGGGTAGACGGCTACACCTTC
CDR3 protein: CASSVAGVDGYTF

V gene: TRBV2
J gene: TRBJ1-2
clone size: .
D gene: .
CDR3 DNA: TGTGCCAGCAGTGAAAGGCCAGCGAACTATGGCTACACCTTC
CDR3 protein: CASSERPANYGYTF

V gene: TRBV15
J gene: TRBJ2-3
clone size: .
D gene: .
CDR3 DNA: TGTGCCACCAGCAGCGGCAGGGGTTCAGATACGCAGTATTTT
CDR3 protein: CATSSGRGSDTQYF

V gene: TRBV2
J gene: TRBJ1-2
clone size: .
D gene: .
CDR3 DNA: TGTGCCAGCATGGCAAAGCGAGCTAACTATGGCTACACCTTC
CDR3 protein: CASMAKRANYGYTF

V gene: TRBV4-1
J gene: TRBJ1-2
clone size: .
D gene: .
CDR3 DNA: TGCGCCAGCAGCCAAGATGGGGGGCGATACTATGGCTACACCTTC
CDR3 protein: CASSQDGGRYYGYTF

V gene: TRBV27
J gene: TRBJ1-1
clone size: many
D gene: .
CDR3 DNA: TGTGCCAGCAGTTTAACCAGGGTGAACACTGAAGCTTTCTTT
CDR3 protein: CASSLTRVNTEAFF

V gene: TRBV5-6
J gene: TRBJ2-7
clone size: .
D gene: TRBD1
CDR3 DNA: TGTGCCAGCAGCCGTCGACAGGGATGGCAGTACTTC
CDR3 protein: CASSRRQGWQYF

V gene: TRBV5-1
J gene: TRBJ2-3
clone size: .
D gene: TRBD2
CDR3 DNA: TGCGCCAGCAGCTTGGACTGGGTTGGGGAGGGGAAGGCGCAGTATTTT
CDR3 protein: CASSLDWVGEGKAQYF

V gene: TRBV19
J gene: TRBJ1-2
clone size: .
D gene: .
CDR3 DNA: TGTGCCAGTAGGACACTCCGGAGGGAGTATGGCTACACCTTC
CDR3 protein: CASRTLRREYGYTF

V gene: TRBV19
J gene: TRBJ1-5
clone size: .
D gene: .
CDR3 DNA: TGTGCCAGTAGTATTTGGACATCTAGCAATCAGCCCCAGCATTTT
CDR3 protein: CASSIWTSSNQPQHF

V gene: TRBV7-2
J gene: TRBJ1-1
clone size: .
D gene: TRBD1
CDR3 DNA: TGTGCCAGCAGCTCCGACAGGGTAAGGGCTTTCTTT
CDR3 protein: CASSSDRVRAFF

V gene: TRBV4-1
J gene: TRBJ2-7
clone size: .
D gene: TRBD2
CDR3 DNA: TGCGCCAGCAGCCAATTAGCAGCGGGGGAGCACGAGCAGTACTTC
CDR3 protein: CASSQLAAGEHEQYF

V gene: TRBV7-9
J gene: TRBJ1-1
clone size: once
D gene: TRBD1
CDR3 DNA: TGTGCCAGCAGCTTAGGGGACAGGGGAGCTTTCTTT
CDR3 protein: CASSLGDRGAFF

V gene: TRBV19
J gene: TRBJ1-2
clone size: .
D gene: TRBD1
CDR3 DNA: TGTGCCAGTAGTCGACAGGGGCGCCTCCTCTATGGCTACACCTTC
CDR3 protein: CASSRQGRLLYGYTF

V gene: TRBV21-1
J gene: TRBJ2-1
clone size: .
D gene: .
CDR3 DNA: TGTGCCAGCAAGGGCAGGGGGAACCATGAGCAGTTCTTC
CDR3 protein: CASKGRGNHEQFF

V gene: TRBV18
J gene: TRBJ1-1
clone size: .
D gene: TRBD1
CDR3 DNA: TGTGCCAGCTCCCCAACAGGGGGCAACCCCGAAGCTTTCTTT
CDR3 protein: CASSPTGGNPEAFF

V gene: TRBV7-9
J gene: TRBJ1-2
clone size: .
D gene: .
CDR3 DNA: TGTGCCAGCAGCTTATCGCTAGGGACTAACTATGGCTACACCTTC
CDR3 protein: CASSLSLGTNYGYTF

V gene: TRBV4-1
J gene: TRBJ2-1
clone size: few
D gene: .
CDR3 DNA: TGCGCCAGCAGCCAAGTTAGGAATGAGCAGTTCTTC
CDR3 protein: CASSQVRNEQFF

V gene: TRBV5-6
J gene: TRBJ1-2
clone size: .
D gene: .
CDR3 DNA: TGTGCCAGCAGCCTCGACAGAGACTATGGCTACACCTTC
CDR3 protein: CASSLDRDYGYTF

V gene: TRBV18
J gene: TRBJ2-3
clone size: .
D gene: .
CDR3 DNA: TGTGCCAGCTCACCACTTTCCGTTGGCACAGATACGCAGTATTTT
CDR3 protein: CASSPLSVGTDTQYF

V gene: TRBV5-1
J gene: TRBJ1-2
clone size: .
D gene: .
CDR3 DNA: TGCGCCAGCAGCCCTTACCAGGGCTATGGCTACACCTTC
CDR3 protein: CASSPYQGYGYTF

V gene: TRBV19
J gene: TRBJ1-6
clone size: few
D gene: TRBD1
CDR3 DNA: TGTGCCAGTAGTCCGTGGGACAGACTACTCCTCCACTTT
CDR3 protein: CASSPWDRLLLHF

V gene: TRBV19
J gene: TRBJ1-5
clone size: .
D gene: .
CDR3 DNA: TGTGCCAGTAGTATAGGACAGAACAATCAGCCCCAGCATTTT
CDR3 protein: CASSIGQNNQPQHF